The 6 T cell receptor beta chains presented below share a single source sample, sequenced in a study of cytomegalovirus exposure and HLA in healthy donors. The primer mix had 60 Vbeta and 13 Jbeta primers. Libraries were prepared by immunoSEQ multiplex PCR; TCRdb keeps only in-frame clonotypes and omits some of them. The sample has some 65,000 clones, 68% seen once. The sequenced sample consisted of PBMCs. The receptors were sampled from a woman in her 30s in good health and CMV-seronegative.

The gene calls are TRBV6-1 and TRBJ1-1; possibly TRBD1 for D (5 bases). Trimming took 4 bases from V and 5 from J, leaving 20 bases between them. The CDR3 extends over 16 amino acids. Germline V gene data show CDR1 as MNHNS and CDR2 as SASEGT. The CDR3 spells CASSGGNRPSRTEAFF. CDR3 DNA sequence: TGTGCCAGCAGTGGGGGAAACAGGCCTAGTCGAACTGAAGCTTTCTTT.

The chain couples TRBV28 to TRBJ1-1, with a tentative D call TRBD1 (6 bases). Trimming took 8 bases from V and 1 from J, leaving 14 bases between them. The length of the CDR3 is 14 residues. CDR1 and CDR2 (germline): MDHEN, SYDVKM. The CDR3 spells CASRVGGRNTEAFF. The CDR3 DNA reads TGTGCCAGCCGGGTCGGGGGGCGGAACACTGAAGCTTTCTTT.

The chain links TRBV7-9 to TRBJ1-2; D perhaps matches TRBD1 (6 bases). Germline V gene lookup returns CDR1 SEHNR and CDR2 FQNEAQ (reference sequence). The CDR3 contains 11 residues. V was cut by 5 bases and J by 7 bases, with 8 bases left in between. The CDR3, as DNA: TGTGCCAGCAGCATCAGGGGTGGCTACACCTTC. The encoded protein is CASSIRGGYTF. Filled out from reference TRBV7-9 and TRBJ1-2, the complete variable domain reads DTGVSQNPRHKITKRGQNVTFRCDPISEHNRLYWYRQTLGQGPEFLTYFQNEAQLEKSRLLSDRFSAERPKGSFSTLEIQRTEQGDSAMYLCASSIRGGYTFGSGTRLTVV.

This sequence joins TRBV2 and TRBJ1-4; TRBD1 matches 8 bases. The CDR3 contains 15 residues. Germline-derived CDR1 and CDR2 are SNHLY and FYNNEI. J was trimmed by 2 bases and V by 10 bases; bases with no gene match: 9. CDR3 residues: CATGGQGTTNEKLFF. Here the CDR3 DNA reads TGTGCCACAGGTGGACAGGGAACGACTAATGAAAAACTGTTTTTT.

The chain recombines TRBV19 with TRBJ2-5; D not certain. Per the germline V gene, CDR1 is LNHDA and CDR2 is SQIVND (reference sequence). The CDR3 consists of 16 residues. V lost 4 bases to trimming and J lost 0 bases, with 15 bases between them. For the CDR3, the DNA is TGTGCCAGTAGTAGACTCCCTCCAAGGTACCAAGAGACCCAGTACTTC. The encoded protein is CASSRLPPRYQETQYF.

J is TRBJ2-1 and V is TRBV6-4, with TRBD1 as a possible D gene (5 bases). Germline values: CDR1 MRHNA, CDR2 SNTAGT. CDR3 length: 16 amino acids. The V and J ends lost 8 bases and 0 bases respectively, with 17 bases between them. The CDR3 sequence is CASPAHRKSSYNEQFF. The CDR3 bases are TGTGCCAGCCCGGCGCACAGGAAGTCCTCCTACAATGAGCAGTTCTTC.